The clone carrying this T cell receptor beta chain was seen repeatedly, ten times or more. A marrow graft followed busulfan-fludarabine conditioning, with cyclophosphamide on days +3 and +4. Germline assignment: CDR1 KGHSH and CDR2 LQKENI. The CDR3 extends over 13 amino acids. V lost 3 bases and J lost 3, with 8 bases in between. The data derive from a study of T cells after posttransplantation cyclophosphamide. Sequencing was performed with immunoSEQ multiplex PCR; in TCRdb, only in-frame clones are kept and a portion is missing. The data show 3,200 or so clones, with none appearing a single time. The source is a female patient aged 40 to 50 who received an allogeneic stem cell transplant from a related donor, was CMV-positive, and had no GVHD. Certain T cells may be donor cells from the graft. This rearrangement joins TRBV18 to TRBJ1-1, with D perhaps matching TRBD1 (5 bases). The sample consisted of PBMCs, taken 84 days after allogeneic stem cell transplant with posttransplant cyclophosphamide. Here the CDR3 reads CASSPGGDTEAFF. Written as DNA, the CDR3 is TGTGCCAGCTCACCGGGGGGGGACACTGAAGCTTTCTTT.